A selection of T cell receptor beta chains follows, all from one sample in a study of blood T cell repertoires in COVID-19. Sequenced by immunoSEQ multiplex PCR; TCRdb stores in-frame clones only, minus some. The sample lists roughly 150,000 clones; approximately 87% were seen once. The specimen was peripheral blood. The receptors come from a woman in her seventies with acute or convalescent COVID-19. The CDR3 runs from the conserved cysteine through the conserved F or W. A D gene is named only where the DNA matches it firmly. Clone size is shown for a subset of rows, as once, few, many or a class of expanded clone.

>-|TRBD1|TRBV5-1|TRBJ2-3
CASSFGDRGDTDTQYF
TGCGCCAGCAGCTTCGGCGACAGGGGCGACACAGATACGCAGTATTTT
>once|-|TRBV14|TRBJ1-2
CASSQNWGPRYGYTF
TGTGCCAGCAGCCAAAACTGGGGCCCTAGGTATGGCTACACCTTC
>-|-|TRBV11-3|TRBJ1-5
CASSLLPRVSMGQPQHF
TGTGCCAGCAGCCTTCTCCCACGGGTATCTATGGGTCAGCCCCAGCATTTT
>-|TRBD1|TRBV6-1|TRBJ1-2
CASSEGSLRGRTNYGYTF
TGTGCCAGCAGCGAAGGGAGCCTGAGGGGGCGGACGAACTATGGCTACACCTTC
>-|-|TRBV5-6|TRBJ1-5
CASSLYSNQPQHF
TGTGCCAGCAGCTTATATAGCAATCAGCCCCAGCATTTT
>-|TRBD1|TRBV25-1|TRBJ2-7
CASSAGQGYEQYF
TGTGCCAGCAGTGCCGGACAGGGCTACGAGCAGTACTTC
>-|TRBD2|TRBV7-3|TRBJ2-3
CASSSGTRRPDTQYF
TGTGCCAGCAGCTCCGGGACTAGGAGGCCAGATACGCAGTATTTT
>-|TRBD2|TRBV27|TRBJ2-5
CASSLGTRGETQYF
TGTGCCAGCAGTTTAGGGACTAGGGGAGAGACCCAGTACTTC
>-|-|TRBV7-8|TRBJ1-5
CASSNRRKNSNQPQHF
TGTGCCAGCAGCAACCGGAGAAAAAATAGCAATCAGCCCCAGCATTTT
>-|-|TRBV4-1|TRBJ1-1
CASSQATGSTEAFF
TGCGCCAGCAGCCAAGCTACCGGGAGCACTGAAGCTTTCTTT
>-|-|TRBV28|TRBJ1-3
CASSRSTLTPLSGNTIYF
TGTGCCAGCAGCCGTAGTACCCTAACCCCCCTCTCTGGAAACACCATATATTTT
>-|-|TRBV7-8|TRBJ1-1
CASSQASRYTEAFF
TGTGCCAGCAGCCAGGCCTCTAGGTACACTGAAGCTTTCTTT
>-|-|TRBV3-1/TRBV3-2|TRBJ2-2
CASSQAYTGELFF
TGTGCCAGCAGCCAAGCGTACACCGGGGAGCTGTTTTTT
>-|TRBD2|TRBV6-5|TRBJ2-7
CASSYSGGRASYEQYF
TGTGCCAGCAGTTACTCAGGCGGGAGGGCCTCCTACGAGCAGTACTTC
>few|TRBD1|TRBV28|TRBJ2-7
CASRVPGQGWDSYEQYF
TGTGCCAGCAGAGTCCCGGGACAGGGTTGGGACTCCTACGAGCAGTACTTC
>-|TRBD2|TRBV5-1|TRBJ2-3
CASSSGTSGSTDTQYF
TGCGCCAGCAGCTCTGGGACTAGCGGAAGCACAGATACGCAGTATTTT
>-|TRBD2|TRBV7-9|TRBJ2-1
CASSPRGTSEGEQFF
TGTGCCAGCAGCCCGCGTGGGACTAGCGAAGGGGAGCAGTTCTTC
>-|-|TRBV9|TRBJ1-6
CASSVGYGGRSPLHF
TGTGCCAGCAGCGTAGGCTACGGGGGTCGCTCACCCCTCCACTTT
>-|TRBD1|TRBV18|TRBJ1-3
CASSTLNRDSTLKSSGNTIYF
TGTGCCAGCTCAACACTGAACCGGGACAGTACCTTGAAGAGCTCTGGAAACACCATATATTTT
>-|-|TRBV4-3|TRBJ1-4
CASSQEPMRSGFTNEKLFF
TGCGCCAGCAGCCAAGAGCCTATGAGATCCGGGTTTACTAATGAAAAACTGTTTTTT
>-|TRBD2|TRBV7-2|TRBJ2-1
CASRLAGGNNEQFF
TGTGCCAGTAGACTAGCGGGAGGGAACAATGAGCAGTTCTTC
>-|-|TRBV11-2|TRBJ2-3
CASSLDTGDTQYF
TGTGCCAGCAGCTTAGATACGGGTGATACGCAGTATTTT
>-|-|TRBV29-1|TRBJ2-3
CSVEGGRTQGFSTDTQYF
TGCAGCGTTGAGGGCGGCCGAACGCAGGGGTTTAGTACAGATACGCAGTATTTT
>-|TRBD1|TRBV6-2/TRBV6-3|TRBJ2-1
CASSRTTGHNSEQFF
TGTGCCAGCAGCCGAACGACAGGGCATAACAGCGAGCAGTTCTTC
>-|TRBD1|TRBV4-2|TRBJ2-7
CASSPPGTGGREQYF
TGTGCCAGCAGCCCGCCTGGGACAGGGGGGAGGGAGCAGTACTTC
>-|TRBD2|TRBV3-1/TRBV3-2|TRBJ2-7
CASSQGGYEQYF
TGTGCCAGCAGCCAGGGGGGGTACGAGCAGTACTTC
>-|-|TRBV3-1/TRBV3-2|TRBJ1-1
CASSLTHSEAFF
TGTGCCAGCAGCCTTACACATTCTGAAGCTTTCTTT
>-|-|TRBV4-3|TRBJ1-2
CASGKRGSNYGYTF
TGCGCCAGCGGGAAAAGGGGTTCTAACTATGGCTACACCTTC
>-|TRBD1|TRBV6-6|TRBJ2-2
CASSSNRGADTGELFF
TGTGCCAGCAGTTCAAACAGGGGCGCCGACACCGGGGAGCTGTTTTTT
>-|-|TRBV19|TRBJ1-1
CASSDRLNTEAFF
TGTGCCAGTAGTGACAGGTTGAACACTGAAGCTTTCTTT
>-|-|TRBV24-1|TRBJ2-2
CATSDPSGRGLSGELFF
TGTGCCACCAGTGACCCCTCCGGCAGGGGTTTGTCCGGGGAGCTGTTTTTT
>-|TRBD1|TRBV18|TRBJ2-7
CASSPDRHYEQYF
TGTGCCAGCTCTCCGGACAGGCACTACGAGCAGTACTTC
>-|-|TRBV2|TRBJ2-2
CASSETLGGTGELFF
TGTGCCAGCAGTGAAACTCTGGGGGGTACCGGGGAGCTGTTTTTT
>-|-|TRBV5-1|TRBJ2-3
CASTAIASDTQYF
TGCGCCAGCACGGCGATAGCATCTGATACGCAGTATTTT
>-|TRBD1|TRBV7-3|TRBJ2-5
CASSMGQGNGETQYF
TGTGCCAGCAGCATGGGACAGGGTAATGGAGAGACCCAGTACTTC
>-|-|TRBV14|TRBJ2-5
CASRRGGSPQETQYF
TGTGCCAGCAGAAGGGGGGGTTCCCCACAAGAGACCCAGTACTTC
>-|TRBD1|TRBV12-3/TRBV12-4|TRBJ1-1
CAVQGPLNTEAFF
TGTGCCGTACAGGGGCCGTTGAACACTGAAGCTTTCTTT
>-|-|TRBV30|TRBJ1-1
CAWTRQVMNTEAFF
TGTGCCTGGACACGACAGGTCATGAACACTGAAGCTTTCTTT
>-|TRBD1|TRBV29-1|TRBJ1-1
CSVWTGLESTEAFF
TGCAGCGTGTGGACAGGGCTCGAGAGCACTGAAGCTTTCTTT
>-|TRBD1|TRBV6-5|TRBJ1-2
CASRGQGYGYTF
TGTGCCAGCAGGGGACAGGGGTATGGCTACACCTTC
>-|TRBD2|TRBV10-2|TRBJ2-7
CASSDRGGAYEQYF
TGCGCCAGCAGTGATCGGGGGGGTGCCTACGAGCAGTACTTC
>once|-|TRBV4-1|TRBJ1-4
CASSQDPRGLEEKLFF
TGCGCCAGCAGCCAAGACCCTAGGGGATTAGAAGAAAAACTGTTTTTT
>-|-|TRBV2|TRBJ2-5
CASSRSRQETQYF
TGTGCCAGCAGCCGGTCCCGGCAAGAGACCCAGTACTTC
>-|-|TRBV5-1|TRBJ1-1
CATRRGPEDTEAFF
TGCGCCACCAGGCGGGGCCCCGAAGACACTGAAGCTTTCTTT
>few|-|TRBV6-6|TRBJ1-1
CASSYPLTEAFF
TGTGCCAGCAGTTACCCACTCACTGAAGCTTTCTTT
>-|TRBD1|TRBV6-2/TRBV6-3|TRBJ1-6
CASSTGGTGRGSPLHF
TGTGCCAGCAGTACCGGAGGGACAGGGAGAGGTTCACCCCTCCACTTT
>few|TRBD2|TRBV6-5|TRBJ2-7
CASSYSASGRSYEQYF
TGTGCCAGCAGTTACTCGGCTAGCGGGAGAAGCTACGAGCAGTACTTC
>-|-|TRBV18|TRBJ1-3
CASSPALQGTGNTIYF
TGTGCCAGCTCACCCGCTTTACAGGGAACTGGAAACACCATATATTTT
>-|-|TRBV4-2|TRBJ1-1
CASSQGAGVPEAFF
TGTGCCAGCAGCCAGGGAGCCGGCGTCCCTGAAGCTTTCTTT
>once|-|TRBV15|TRBJ2-5
CATSRVGAYETQYF
TGTGCCACCAGCAGAGTGGGCGCGTACGAGACCCAGTACTTC
>-|TRBD1|TRBV3-1/TRBV3-2|TRBJ2-7
CASSRDRGYEQYF
TGTGCCAGCAGCCGGGACAGGGGATACGAGCAGTACTTC
>-|TRBD2|TRBV19|TRBJ2-1
CASSLSGSLLNEQFF
TGTGCCAGTAGTCTTAGCGGGAGCCTCCTCAATGAGCAGTTCTTC